Following are 20 T cell receptor beta chains from one sample sequenced in a study of blood T cell repertoires in COVID-19. Sequencing was performed with immunoSEQ multiplex PCR; in TCRdb, only in-frame clones are kept and a portion is missing. The repertoire consists of around 35,000 clones, with approximately 81% occurring once and the leading ten covering roughly 3.1%. Sample: peripheral blood. These receptors were collected from a man aged 65 to 79 with COVID-19, enrolled during active disease.

V and J are TRBV19 and TRBJ2-7; weak D call: TRBD2 (6 bases). Germline V gene data show CDR1 as LNHDA and CDR2 as SQIVND (reference sequence). CDR3 length: 14 residues. The V gene lost 4 bases and the J gene lost 2 bases, with 12 bases spanning the gap. The CDR3 bases are TGTGCCAGTAGTAGTGGGGGACTCACCTACGAGCAGTACTTC. This sequence encodes CASSSGGLTYEQYF.

The chain is built from TRBV6-5 and TRBJ2-1; TRBD1 matches at 7 bases. Germline values: CDR1 MNHEY, CDR2 SVGAGI. The CDR3 runs 14 residues. V shed 6 bases and J 4 bases; nucleotides not matched to a gene: 6. CDR3 DNA: TGTGCCAGCAGCGCCGGGACAGAATACAATGAGCAGTTCTTC. Its protein is CASSAGTEYNEQFF.

The genes are TRBV19 and TRBJ1-4, with TRBD1 matching 10 bases. The CDR3 loop spans 15 amino acids. Germline-derived CDR1 and CDR2 are LNHDA and SQIVND (reference sequence). The trim removed 4 bases at V and 7 bases at J, leaving 6 bases unmatched. The CDR3 nucleotides read TGTGCCAGTAGTACCCTCGGACAGGGGGGTGAAAAACTGTTTTTT. This translates into CASSTLGQGGEKLFF.

V usage is TRBV5-1 and J usage is TRBJ2-7, with 12 bases lining up with TRBD2. V lost 0 bases, J lost 3 bases, and 7 bases stayed unmatched. CDR1 SGHRS and CDR2 YFSETQ come from the germline V gene. This CDR3 has 17 amino acids. CDR3 residues: CASSLGTSGKGFYEQYF. The CDR3 DNA reads TGCGCCAGCAGCTTGGGGACTAGCGGGAAGGGTTTCTACGAGCAGTACTTC. The complete variable domain, with remaining parts taken from reference TRBV5-1 and TRBJ2-7, reads KAGVTQTPRYLIKTRGQQVTLSCSPISGHRSVSWYQQTPGQGLQFLFEYFSETQRNKGNFPGRFSGRQFSNSRSEMNVSTLELGDSALYLCASSLGTSGKGFYEQYFGPGTRLTVT.

This clone appeared a few times. The rearrangement joins TRBV10-3 to TRBJ1-3; D possibly corresponds to TRBD1 (6 bases). The CDR3 is 15 amino acids. Germline V gene data show CDR1 as ENHRY and CDR2 as SYGVKD. V gave up 8 bases and J gave up 0 bases, with 14 bases separating them. CDR3 in DNA: TGTGCCATCGGTCTCGACAGGACCTCTGGAAACACCATATATTTT. It is translated as CAIGLDRTSGNTIYF.

The CDR3 loop reads CASTYSGPGNWGQPQHF. CDR3 DNA: TGTGCCAGCACCTACTCCGGACCAGGGAATTGGGGTCAGCCCCAGCATTTT. The chain is built from TRBV6-2 or TRBV6-3 and TRBJ1-5; D perhaps matches TRBD1 (5 bases). The CDR3 extends over 17 amino acids. CDR1 MNHEY and CDR2 SVGEGT come from the germline V gene. Deletions cut 7 bases from V and 6 bases from J, with 25 bases between.

The rearrangement joins TRBV19 to TRBJ1-1; D call uncertain. With 2 bases removed from V and 0 bases from J, the gap between germline ends came to 7 bases. Germline V gene data show CDR1 as LNHDA and CDR2 as SQIVND (reference sequence). The CDR3 covers 14 residues. The CDR3 DNA reads as TGTGCCAGTAGTATATCGGGAGTGAACACTGAAGCTTTCTTT. Protein sequence: CASSISGVNTEAFF. Based on the CDR3 plus reference TRBV19 and TRBJ1-1, the full variable domain is DGGITQSPKYLFRKEGQNVTLSCEQNLNHDAMYWYRQDPGQGLRLIYYSQIVNDFQKGDIAEGYSVSREKKESFPLTVTSAQKNPTAFYLCASSISGVNTEAFFGQGTRLTVV.

This sequence joins TRBV7-2 and TRBJ1-2; a weak D match, TRBD1 (5 bases). Germline CDR1 is SGHTA and CDR2 is FQGNSA. The V gene lost 1 base and the J gene lost 5 bases, with 11 bases spanning the gap. This CDR3 region has 14 residues. DNA of the CDR3: TGTGCCAGCAGCTTAGGTCCAGGGCCGTATGGCTACACCTTC. This encodes CASSLGPGPYGYTF. Supplemented by reference TRBV7-2 and TRBJ1-2, the full variable domain reads GAGVSQSPSNKVTEKGKDVELRCDPISGHTALYWYRQSLGQGLEFLIYFQGNSAPDKSGLPSDRFSAERTGGSVSTLTIQRTQQEDSAVYLCASSLGPGPYGYTFGSGTRLTVV.

The gene calls are TRBV6-5 and TRBJ1-6, with 7 bases identical to TRBD1. J gave up 6 bases and V 7 bases, and 9 bases lay outside the gene matches. CDR3 size: 15 residues. The V gene's germline CDR1 is MNHEY and CDR2 SVGAGI. The CDR3 DNA reads as TGTGCCAGCATTTCCGAGACAGGGATTAATTCACCCCTCCACTTT. Its protein is CASISETGINSPLHF.

This clone has just one count. The chain uses TRBV12-3 or TRBV12-4 and TRBJ2-5; the match to TRBD2 covers 7 bases. J lost 4 bases, V lost 6 bases, and 5 bases had no gene match. This CDR3 has 13 amino acids. CDR3 region: CASSTLATETQYF. Written as DNA, the CDR3 is TGTGCCAGCAGCACACTAGCGACAGAGACCCAGTACTTC.

V usage is TRBV15 and J usage is TRBJ1-5, with D unclear. The V gene lost 0 bases and the J gene lost 1 base, with 13 bases spanning the gap. Germline V lookup: CDR1 LNHNV, CDR2 YYDKDF (reference sequence). This CDR3 is 17 amino acids long. CDR3 in amino acids: CATSRDQWRRSNQPQHF. Written as DNA, the CDR3 is TGTGCCACCAGCAGAGATCAGTGGCGGAGAAGCAATCAGCCCCAGCATTTT.

The chain uses TRBV18 and TRBJ1-5; possible D gene TRBD1, 5 bases. The ends were cut back, 2 bases at V and 6 bases at J, with 14 bases in the middle. Germline CDR1 reads KGHSH; CDR2 reads LQKENI. The CDR3 contains 15 residues. DNA of the CDR3: TGTGCCAGCTCACCATCCCGGGGGGTGGTTCAGCCCCAGCATTTT. Translating gives CASSPSRGVVQPQHF.

V is TRBV7-6 and J is TRBJ1-1; a possible D gene is TRBD1 (5 bases). The V gene lost 2 bases and the J gene lost 0 bases, with 7 bases spanning the gap. The CDR3 has 14 amino acids. Germline assignment: CDR1 SGHVS and CDR2 FNYEAQ. DNA of the CDR3: TGTGCCAGCAGCTTAAGGGGCATGAACACTGAAGCTTTCTTT. This sequence encodes CASSLRGMNTEAFF.

This clone was picked up one time. The chain uses TRBV28 and TRBJ1-2; D is unresolved. Trimming removed 4 bases from V and 8 bases from J, with 11 bases in between. Germline V lookup: CDR1 MDHEN, CDR2 SYDVKM. The CDR3 has 12 amino acids. In nucleotides, the CDR3 is TGTGCCAGCAGTTCTCTCCCAGGAGGCTACACCTTC. Translation gives CASSSLPGGYTF.

The V and J genes are TRBV28 and TRBJ1-2; D is perhaps TRBD1 (5 bases). The length of the CDR3 is 17 residues. Looked up from germline, CDR1 is MDHEN and CDR2 is SYDVKM. V was trimmed by 2 bases and J by 2 bases, leaving 18 bases between them. CDR3 in DNA: TGTGCCAGCAGTTTACAGGTGTGGGGCAGGCCGAACTATGGCTACACCTTC. This gives the protein CASSLQVWGRPNYGYTF.

The chain joins TRBV27 to TRBJ2-2; 11 bases are a match to TRBD2. Germline values: CDR1 MNHEY, CDR2 SMNVEV (reference sequence). The V and J ends lost 5 bases and 5 bases, in that order; junction bases with no gene match: 7. The CDR3 has 16 residues. The CDR3 coding sequence is TGTGCCAGCAGTCTCCTAGCGGGGGGTAGTACCGGGGAGCTGTTTTTT. Its protein product is CASSLLAGGSTGELFF.

The chain has TRBV7-9 and TRBJ2-7, with TRBD2 matching over 10 bases. Trimming cost V 5 bases and J 6 bases; bases outside gene matches: 7. CDR3 length: 14 amino acids. Germline V gene lookup returns CDR1 SEHNR and CDR2 FQNEAQ (reference sequence). Here the CDR3 reads CASSQSSGSGEQYF. The CDR3 coding sequence is TGTGCCAGCAGCCAATCTAGCGGGAGTGGCGAGCAGTACTTC.

The chain carries TRBV6-5 and TRBJ1-5; D might be TRBD1 (5 bases). Germline CDR1 and CDR2: MNHEY and SVGAGI. The CDR3 spans 13 residues. Trimming removed 0 bases at V and 5 bases at J, with 5 bases between. The chain's CDR3 is CASSYSGDQPQHF. CDR3 sequence (DNA): TGTGCCAGCAGTTACTCAGGGGATCAGCCCCAGCATTTT.

V and J are TRBV4-3 and TRBJ2-3; weak D call: TRBD1 (7 bases). There are 15 residues in the CDR3. Trimming left V 3 bases short and J 3 bases short, with 13 bases between. In germline, CDR1 is LGHNA, CDR2 YSLEER. The CDR3 bases are TGCGCCAGCAGCCAGCAGGGGGGATATACAGATACGCAGTATTTT. Protein product: CASSQQGGYTDTQYF.

The chain has TRBV11-2 and TRBJ2-5; 7 bases line up with TRBD1. With 5 bases clipped from V and 5 bases from J, the junction kept 14 bases outside the gene matches. Germline-derived CDR1 and CDR2 are SGHAT and FQNNGV. The CDR3 is 16 amino acids. DNA of the CDR3: TGTGCCAGCAGCCGGGCCCTACAGGGGACCGGTGAGACCCAGTACTTC. This gives the protein CASSRALQGTGETQYF.